Sequencing of this T cell receptor beta chain was carried out in a study of shared clonotypes between healthy human individuals. Study results and caveats: The study found approximately 5% of naive CD4 clonotypes shared across several donors. Clonotype sharing across donors was expected to vary with sequencing depth.

Comments on this clone: Its antigen is unknown.

A split of CD4+ cells into CD45RA+ naive and CD45RA-negative memory subsets was performed. Using immunoSEQ multiplex PCR, the repertoire was profiled, and TCRdb retains in-frame clones only, with some absent. The profile shows about 960,000 clones, approximately 80% of them singletons. The sequence was collected from a man aged 18 to 30 in good health. Sequenced material: memory CD4+ T cells sorted from blood. Subset noted: CD45RA-negative fraction.

CDR3 nucleotide sequence: TGCGCCAGCAGCCATAACTTAGCGAACACCGGGGAGCTGTTTTTT. The encoded protein is CASSHNLANTGELFF. The chain couples TRBV4-3 to TRBJ2-2; D unresolved. The CDR3 has 15 residues. V dropped 3 bases and J dropped 0 bases, with 8 bases sitting between them. Germline V gene lookup returns CDR1 LGHNA and CDR2 YSLEER.